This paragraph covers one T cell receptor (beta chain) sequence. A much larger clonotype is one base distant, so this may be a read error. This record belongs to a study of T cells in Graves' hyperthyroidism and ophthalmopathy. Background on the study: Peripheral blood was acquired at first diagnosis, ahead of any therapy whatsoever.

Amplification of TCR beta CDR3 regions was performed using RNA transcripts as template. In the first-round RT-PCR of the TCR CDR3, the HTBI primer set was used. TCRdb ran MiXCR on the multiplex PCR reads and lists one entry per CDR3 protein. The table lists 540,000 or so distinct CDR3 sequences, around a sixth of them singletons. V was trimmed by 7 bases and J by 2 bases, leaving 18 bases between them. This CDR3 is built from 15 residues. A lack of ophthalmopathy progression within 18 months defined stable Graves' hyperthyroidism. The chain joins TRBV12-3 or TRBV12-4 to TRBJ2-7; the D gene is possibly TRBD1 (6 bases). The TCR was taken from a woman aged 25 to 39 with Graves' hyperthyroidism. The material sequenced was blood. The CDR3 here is CASTQAVGTTYEQYF. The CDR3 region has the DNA TGTGCCAGCACCCAAGCGGTCGGGACAACCTACGAGCAGTACTTC.